This is a list of T cell receptor beta chains from one sample in a study of blood T cell repertoires in COVID-19. Assay: immunoSEQ multiplex PCR; the TCRdb copy retains only in-frame clones and omits some. The sample lists 200,000 to 300,000 clones, around 89% occurring once. The sequencing input was PBMCs or T cells enriched from blood (not recorded which). The source is a woman in her twenties or thirties who had recovered from COVID-19. Each CDR3 is given with its conserved first and last residue. D genes are given only for firm matches. Not all rows give a size; the values are once, few, many and, for expanded clones, a class.

cdr3_nt cdr3_aa clone_size j_call v_call d_call
TGCGCCAGCAGTGCCTACAAAAGCGGGAGAGGAAGTAAAGAGACCCAGTACTTC CASSAYKSGRGSKETQYF once TRBJ2-5 TRBV10-1 TRBD2
TGTGCCACCAGCAGAGATCTGAGAGTTCCTCTCTTT CATSRDLRVPLF - TRBJ1-1 TRBV15 -
TGTGCCAGCAGCTTAGACCCCGGACAGGGGGTCGGCTACACCTTC CASSLDPGQGVGYTF - TRBJ1-2 TRBV7-9 TRBD1
TGTGCCAGCAGCCGCTCCACTCATAATTCACCCCTCCACTTT CASSRSTHNSPLHF - TRBJ1-6 TRBV6-2/TRBV6-3 -
TGTGCCAGCAGCGTGGGGGCTATGACTGAAGCTTTCTTT CASSVGAMTEAFF - TRBJ1-1 TRBV9 -
TGTGCCAGCAGCCCGGACATTAACTATGGCTACACCTTC CASSPDINYGYTF once TRBJ1-2 TRBV7-2 -
TGTGCCAGCAGCTTGGCCGGGACAGGGTCAAATGAAAAACTGTTTTTT CASSLAGTGSNEKLFF - TRBJ1-4 TRBV5-4 TRBD1
TGTGCCAGCAGCCAAGTAAGCGGGGAACACAATGAGCAGTTCTTC CASSQVSGEHNEQFF - TRBJ2-1 TRBV3-1/TRBV3-2 TRBD2
TGTGCCAGCAGCCAACGACTAGCGGGAGAGATCAATGAGCAGTTCTTC CASSQRLAGEINEQFF - TRBJ2-1 TRBV4-2 TRBD2
TGTGCCAGCAGCTTTCGACCGTTTAAGGGGTGGGACTATGGCTACACCTTC CASSFRPFKGWDYGYTF - TRBJ1-2 TRBV5-5 -
TGTGCCAGCACCAACCACGGGACAGGGGGGACCGGGGAGCTGTTTTTT CASTNHGTGGTGELFF - TRBJ2-2 TRBV28 TRBD1
TGTGCCAGCAGCAAGGACAGGGTCGAGAACGGGGAGCTGTTTTTT CASSKDRVENGELFF - TRBJ2-2 TRBV6-5 TRBD1
TGTGCCAGCAGCCGCCGGGACAGGGATCGGGTTTACGAGCAGTACTTC CASSRRDRDRVYEQYF once TRBJ2-7 TRBV3-1/TRBV3-2 TRBD1
TGTGCCAGCAGCGTAGCTGGGGGCGATGGCACTGAAGCTTTCTTT CASSVAGGDGTEAFF - TRBJ1-1 TRBV9 -
TGTGCCAGCAGGTGGACAGGGGGGAACACTGAAGCTTTCTTT CASRWTGGNTEAFF - TRBJ1-1 TRBV7-2 TRBD1
TGTGCCAGCAGCGTAGCTCCGGGGGTGGATACGCAGTATTTT CASSVAPGVDTQYF - TRBJ2-3 TRBV9 -
TGTGCCAGCAGCTCCCGACTAGCGGGAGGGGAGCAGTTCTTC CASSSRLAGGEQFF - TRBJ2-1 TRBV3-1/TRBV3-2 TRBD2
TGTGCCACCAGCAGAGTCAGGGGGCGTTACAATGAGCAGTTCTTC CATSRVRGRYNEQFF - TRBJ2-1 TRBV15 TRBD1
TGTGCCAGCAACCCGTGGGCCTCTGGAAACACCATATATTTT CASNPWASGNTIYF - TRBJ1-3 TRBV28 -
TGCAGTGCTAGTCAGTTACAGGCCCAGGGTCACTATGGCTACACCTTC CSASQLQAQGHYGYTF - TRBJ1-2 TRBV20-1 -
TGTGCCAGCTCACTGGGACTTCCGGGACTGGGGTTGAATGAGCAGTTCTTC CASSLGLPGLGLNEQFF - TRBJ2-1 TRBV18 -
TGTGCCACCAGCAAAGGGACTAGCGGGAGAACAGATACGCAGTATTTT CATSKGTSGRTDTQYF - TRBJ2-3 TRBV15 TRBD2
TGTGCCAGCAGTGATTCACAGGGGGGAAACCAGCCCCAGCATTTT CASSDSQGGNQPQHF - TRBJ1-5 TRBV2 TRBD1
TGTGCCAGTAAACCGGGACAGGGGGTAAATTCACCCCTCCACTTT CASKPGQGVNSPLHF once TRBJ1-6 TRBV19 TRBD1
TGTGCCAGCTCACCAAACGCTCCGCAGAATTACAATGAGCAGTTCTTC CASSPNAPQNYNEQFF - TRBJ2-1 TRBV18 -
TGTGCCAGCAGCCACGGGACTACCCCTCATGAGCAGTTCTTC CASSHGTTPHEQFF - TRBJ2-1 TRBV14 TRBD2
TGTGCCAGCAGCCAAGAGAAAGCGGGAGCGAAATACGAGCAGTACTTC CASSQEKAGAKYEQYF - TRBJ2-7 TRBV4-2 TRBD2
TGTGCCACCAGTCCGGGACAGGGGAACAATCAGCCCCAGCATTTT CATSPGQGNNQPQHF - TRBJ1-5 TRBV24-1 TRBD1
TGTGCCACCAGTGACCGGACCGGGACAATCTCGTCCGGGGAGCTGTTTTTT CATSDRTGTISSGELFF - TRBJ2-2 TRBV24-1 -
TGTGCCAGCACGAGCTCTGGAAACACCATATATTTT CASTSSGNTIYF - TRBJ1-3 TRBV6-5 -
TGTGCCAGCAGTGATCGGACTTACAATCAGCCCCAGCATTTT CASSDRTYNQPQHF few TRBJ1-5 TRBV2 -
TGTGCCAGCAGTTTAGAGCAGGGTGCTTTTCAAACTGAAGCTTTCTTT CASSLEQGAFQTEAFF - TRBJ1-1 TRBV28 -
TGTGCCAGCTCACCTAGAAGCAATGAGCAGTTCTTC CASSPRSNEQFF few TRBJ2-1 TRBV18 -